This T cell receptor beta chain was documented in a study of early T cells in non-severe SARS-CoV-2 infection. This clonotype appeared many times. Its antigen remains unknown. V lost 5 bases, J lost 2 bases, and 4 bases stayed unmatched. Germline lookup yields CDR1 SEHNR and CDR2 FQNEAQ (reference sequence). This CDR3 comprises 14 residues. Whole-study results and caveats: Private and CD4 specificities were missed by VDJdb matching, which favored anti-spike CD8 responses.

Individual cDNA molecules each received unique molecular identifiers attached to them. TCRdb itself ran the 5' RACE reads through MiXCR, one entry per CDR3 protein. The sample carries some 80,000 distinct CDR3 sequences, around 13% recorded once. The chain has TRBV7-9 and TRBJ2-3; 7 bases match TRBD1. The receptor comes from an adult who was a healthcare worker with PCR-confirmed SARS-CoV-2 infection or an uninfected control (not recorded which). The specimen was whole blood. The CDR3 sequence: CASSPGQVTDTQYF. The CDR3 DNA reads TGTGCCAGCAGCCCTGGACAGGTCACAGATACGCAGTATTTT.